This T cell receptor (beta chain) was obtained from a study of blood T cell repertoires in COVID-19. Across the study: Samples representing acute and convalescent COVID-19 were sourced from the United States, Italy and Spain.

Clinical history as reported by participants underpinned cohort assignment. Sequencing used immunoSEQ multiplex PCR; TCRdb keeps in-frame clones, though not all of them. The sample lists roughly 180,000 clones, around four fifths occurring once. The germline CDR1 and CDR2 sequences are MNHEY and SVGAGI. The CDR3 has 14 amino acids. V lost 2 bases to trimming and J lost 15 bases; unmatched junction nucleotides: 11. Sequencing was carried out using PBMCs or T cells enriched from blood (not recorded which). The origin of this receptor is a man in his forties who had recovered from COVID-19. V usage is TRBV6-5 and J usage is TRBJ2-1; the match to TRBD1 covers 9 bases. CDR3 region: CASSYGPGQGISFF. In nucleotides, the CDR3 is TGTGCCAGCAGTTACGGGCCGGGACAGGGTATCTCGTTCTTC.